These T cell receptor beta chains were read from a single sample in a study of T-cell reconstitution after alpha-beta-depleted transplantation in children. TCRdb reprocessed the PCR reads with MiXCR, giving one entry per CDR3 protein. The data contain 350,000 to 450,000 distinct CDR3 sequences, roughly 20% of them singletons. The specimen comprised PBMCs from the stem cell graft donor, sampled from the stem cell graft. Source of these receptors: a human donor who donated a stem cell graft to a child with acute myeloid leukemia. CDR3s include the opening cysteine and the closing phenylalanine or tryptophan. D genes are given only for firm matches. For some rows the clone size is stated as once, few or many, or as a class when expanded; others skip it.

V gene	clone size	J gene	D gene	CDR3 protein	CDR3 DNA
TRBV28	few	TRBJ2-5	.	CASSLSPVGGTQYF	TGTGCCAGCAGTCTCTCGCCCGTAGGGGGGACCCAGTACTTC
TRBV10-3	.	TRBJ1-5	TRBD1	CAISELDRDDQPQHF	TGTGCCATCAGTGAGTTGGACAGGGACGATCAGCCCCAGCATTTT
TRBV20-1	few	TRBJ2-7	TRBD2	CSAPLEAGVGLHF	TGCAGTGCTCCTTTGGAAGCGGGGGTTGGGTTGCACTTC
TRBV7-3	few	TRBJ2-1	.	CASSLELVGGNEQFF	TGTGCCAGCAGCTTAGAGCTAGTAGGCGGCAATGAGCAGTTCTTC
TRBV11-2	.	TRBJ2-3	TRBD2	CASSLVGASGSGADTQYF	TGTGCCAGCAGCTTAGTAGGGGCTAGCGGGAGTGGGGCAGATACGCAGTATTTT
TRBV9	.	TRBJ2-2	TRBD2	CASSARGGTGELFF	TGTGCCAGCAGCGCGCGGGGGGGCACCGGGGAGCTGTTTTTT
TRBV20-1	many	TRBJ2-3	TRBD2	CSARGTRLEADTQYF	TGCAGTGCTAGAGGGACTAGGTTGGAGGCAGATACGCAGTATTTT
TRBV28	.	TRBJ1-4	.	CASSSPSGHEKLFF	TGTGCCAGCAGTTCGCCCAGCGGCCATGAAAAACTGTTTTTT
TRBV28	few	TRBJ2-7	TRBD2	CASTQTSGRTEQYF	TGTGCCAGCACTCAGACTAGCGGGAGAACCGAGCAGTACTTC
TRBV29-1	many	TRBJ2-5	TRBD2	CSSRGGETQYF	TGCAGTTCCCGCGGGGGAGAGACCCAGTACTTC
TRBV4-3	.	TRBJ2-1	.	CASSQDRGFAFNEQFF	TGCGCCAGCAGCCAAGATAGGGGGTTTGCTTTTAATGAGCAGTTCTTC
TRBV20-1	.	TRBJ1-5	.	CSARDNRELRQDQPQHF	TGCAGTGCTAGAGATAACCGCGAGTTGCGGCAGGATCAGCCCCAGCATTTT
TRBV12-3/TRBV12-4	few	TRBJ2-1	TRBD2	CASSLGTSGGSYNEQFF	TGTGCCAGCAGTTTGGGGACTAGCGGAGGCTCCTACAATGAGCAGTTCTTC
TRBV20-1	few	TRBJ2-1	TRBD2	CSARDQGLAASYNEQFF	TGCAGTGCTAGAGATCAAGGACTAGCGGCCTCCTACAATGAGCAGTTCTTC
TRBV7-2	.	TRBJ1-2	.	CASSSTRSSNYGYTF	TGTGCCAGCAGCTCCACACGGAGTTCTAACTATGGCTACACCTTC
TRBV4-3	few	TRBJ2-1	.	CASSQRAPSGIAGNEQFF	TGCGCCAGCAGCCAACGAGCCCCCAGTGGGATTGCGGGCAATGAGCAGTTCTTC
TRBV4-1	.	TRBJ2-7	.	CASSQDSAGSYEQYF	TGCGCCAGCAGCCAAGATTCGGCAGGGTCCTACGAGCAGTACTTC
TRBV12-3/TRBV12-4	.	TRBJ1-2	TRBD1	CASSLAQTGVYGYTF	TGTGCCAGCAGTTTAGCCCAGACAGGGGTCTATGGCTACACCTTC
TRBV6-2/TRBV6-3	many	TRBJ2-7	.	CASSLPRLGGGPEQYF	TGTGCCAGCAGTCTCCCAAGACTAGGAGGGGGTCCCGAGCAGTACTTC
TRBV12-3/TRBV12-4	few	TRBJ2-3	.	CASSLRHADTQYF	TGTGCCAGCAGTTTAAGACACGCAGATACGCAGTATTTT
TRBV29-1	few	TRBJ2-1	TRBD1	CSVGQGAYEQFF	TGCAGCGTTGGACAGGGGGCATATGAGCAGTTCTTC
TRBV1	.	TRBJ2-1	.	CTSSRSGSSYNEQFF	TGCACCAGCAGCCGCAGCGGAAGCTCCTACAATGAGCAGTTCTTC
TRBV3-1	.	TRBJ1-1	TRBD1	CASSPRDRENTEAFF	TGTGCCAGCAGCCCCCGGGACAGGGAGAACACTGAAGCTTTCTTT
TRBV12-3/TRBV12-4	many	TRBJ2-7	TRBD1	CASTRSGGSSYEQYF	TGTGCCAGCACACGCTCAGGGGGCTCCTCCTACGAGCAGTACTTC
TRBV20-1	.	TRBJ1-4	.	CSARVGGEKLFF	TGCAGTGCTAGAGTTGGGGGTGAAAAACTGTTTTTT
TRBV25-1	.	TRBJ2-1	TRBD1	CASTDRVREQFF	TGTGCCAGCACCGACAGGGTGCGTGAGCAGTTCTTC
TRBV20-1	many	TRBJ2-7	TRBD2	CSARDQGSGRVSYEQYF	TGCAGTGCTAGAGACCAGGGAAGCGGGAGGGTCTCCTACGAGCAGTACTTC
TRBV20-1	.	TRBJ2-3	TRBD2	CSASRLAGGTDTQYF	TGCAGTGCTAGCCGACTAGCGGGAGGGACGGATACGCAGTATTTT
TRBV20-1	many	TRBJ1-5	.	CSARGTGNVNQPQHF	TGCAGTGCTAGAGGGACGGGAAATGTGAATCAGCCCCAGCATTTT
TRBV6-1	many	TRBJ2-7	TRBD2	CASILSGTSSYEQYF	TGTGCCAGCATCCTTAGCGGGACAAGCTCCTACGAGCAGTACTTC
TRBV25-1	.	TRBJ1-1	TRBD1	CASSEPGQGRTEAFF	TGTGCCAGCAGTGAACCGGGACAGGGTCGAACTGAAGCTTTCTTT
TRBV7-2	few	TRBJ2-7	.	CASSLVLSTREQYF	TGTGCCAGCAGCTTAGTGTTGTCAACAAGGGAGCAGTACTTC
TRBV7-9	.	TRBJ2-7	.	CASSRGTLAGEQYF	TGTGCCAGCAGCCGTGGGACACTTGCGGGGGAGCAGTACTTC
TRBV20-1	.	TRBJ2-7	TRBD2	CSARTGGGPYEQYF	TGCAGTGCTAGGACCGGGGGGGGCCCTTACGAGCAGTACTTC
TRBV6-5	many	TRBJ1-2	TRBD1	CASSYKGQGIYGYTF	TGTGCCAGCAGTTACAAGGGACAGGGGATCTATGGCTACACCTTC
TRBV5-1	many	TRBJ2-7	TRBD1	CASSRTGAYEQYF	TGCGCCAGCAGCAGAACAGGGGCCTACGAGCAGTACTTC
TRBV11-2	.	TRBJ2-2	.	CASSFLSGANTGELFF	TGTGCCAGCAGCTTTTTAAGCGGCGCTAACACCGGGGAGCTGTTTTTT
TRBV5-1	few	TRBJ1-2	.	CASHEEGGYTF	TGCGCCAGCCACGAGGAAGGTGGCTACACCTTC
TRBV5-4	many	TRBJ2-3	TRBD1	CASSLFTGGGTDTQYF	TGTGCCAGCAGCTTGTTCACAGGGGGTGGTACAGATACGCAGTATTTT
TRBV6-2/TRBV6-3	once	TRBJ2-5	.	CASSQRFQETQYF	TGTGCCAGCAGTCAGCGCTTTCAAGAGACCCAGTACTTC
TRBV27	few	TRBJ2-7	TRBD1	CASSLGQAMGVYEQYF	TGTGCCAGCAGTCTAGGACAGGCCATGGGGGTCTACGAGCAGTACTTC
TRBV6-1	.	TRBJ1-1	.	CASSEPAGVGTEAFF	TGTGCCAGCAGTGAACCCGCGGGCGTGGGCACTGAAGCTTTCTTT
TRBV20-1	few	TRBJ1-6	.	CSARDGAGAQRSPLHF	TGCAGTGCTAGAGATGGTGCAGGGGCCCAGAGATCACCCCTCCACTTT
TRBV4-2	many	TRBJ2-1	TRBD2	CASSQEERGSNEQFF	TGTGCCAGCAGCCAAGAGGAGCGCGGGAGCAATGAGCAGTTCTTC
TRBV4-1	.	TRBJ1-2	.	CASSPIGRSNYGYTF	TGCGCCAGCAGCCCGATCGGGAGATCTAACTATGGCTACACCTTC
TRBV9	few	TRBJ1-3	TRBD1	CASSEGTGGSSGNTIYF	TGTGCCAGCAGCGAGGGGACAGGGGGGAGCTCTGGAAACACCATATATTTT
TRBV20-1	few	TRBJ2-2	.	CSAAVTSGELFF	TGCAGTGCGGCAGTAACATCCGGGGAGCTGTTTTTT
TRBV6-5	many	TRBJ1-2	.	CASGGNYGYTF	TGTGCCAGCGGAGGGAACTATGGCTACACCTTC
TRBV29-1	few	TRBJ2-7	TRBD1	CSGSTQGGPYEQYF	TGCAGCGGCTCAACACAGGGGGGTCCCTACGAGCAGTACTTC
TRBV5-1	few	TRBJ2-1	TRBD1	CASSFGTGGEQFF	TGCGCCAGCAGCTTTGGGACAGGGGGTGAGCAGTTCTTC
TRBV12-3/TRBV12-4	few	TRBJ2-1	.	CASSLGGFFNEQFF	TGTGCCAGCTCTTTAGGGGGGTTTTTTAATGAGCAGTTCTTC
TRBV5-1	once	TRBJ2-1	.	CASSPAGTSLYNEQFF	TGCGCCAGCAGCCCAGCAGGGACTTCCTTGTACAATGAGCAGTTCTTC
TRBV18	few	TRBJ1-6	TRBD1	CASSPDRANSPLHF	TGTGCCAGCTCACCGGACAGGGCAAATTCACCCCTCCACTTT
TRBV29-1	many	TRBJ2-7	.	CSVGLSSYEQYF	TGCAGCGTGGGACTGAGCTCCTACGAGCAGTACTTC
TRBV27	few	TRBJ1-1	TRBD1	CASSPDRVHTEAFF	TGTGCCAGCAGTCCGGACAGGGTACACACTGAAGCTTTCTTT
TRBV5-1	.	TRBJ1-5	.	CASSRGVNQPQHF	TGCGCCAGCAGCAGAGGGGTCAATCAGCCCCAGCATTTT
TRBV20-1	few	TRBJ2-3	.	CSRSGNTDTQYF	TGCAGTAGGAGCGGTAATACAGATACGCAGTATTTT
TRBV4-2	.	TRBJ2-1	TRBD2	CASSLPLAGGLEQFF	TGTGCCAGCAGCCTCCCTCTCGCGGGAGGGCTTGAGCAGTTCTTC
TRBV24-1	.	TRBJ2-1	TRBD2	CATSDSRILAGMRNEQFF	TGTGCCACCAGTGATTCCCGGATACTAGCGGGAATGAGGAATGAGCAGTTCTTC
TRBV20-1	few	TRBJ1-3	.	CSAGFPLGGPGNTIYF	TGCAGTGCTGGATTCCCTCTAGGGGGGCCTGGAAACACCATATATTTT